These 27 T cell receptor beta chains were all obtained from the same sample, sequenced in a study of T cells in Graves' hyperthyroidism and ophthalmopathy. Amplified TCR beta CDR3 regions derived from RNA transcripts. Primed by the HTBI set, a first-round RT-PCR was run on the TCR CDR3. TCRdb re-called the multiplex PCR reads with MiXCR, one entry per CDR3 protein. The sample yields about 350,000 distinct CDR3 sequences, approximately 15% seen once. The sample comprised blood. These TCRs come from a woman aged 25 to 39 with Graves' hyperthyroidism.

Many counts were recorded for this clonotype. DNA of the CDR3: TGTGCCAGCAGTTTCCTAAGTTTGATTAATGGCTACACCTTC. As protein: CASSFLSLINGYTF. This chain joins TRBV28 and TRBJ1-2; D is ambiguous. The germline gives CDR1 MDHEN, CDR2 SYDVKM. V shed 3 bases and J shed 6 bases, with 14 bases lying between them. This CDR3 is 14 amino acids long.

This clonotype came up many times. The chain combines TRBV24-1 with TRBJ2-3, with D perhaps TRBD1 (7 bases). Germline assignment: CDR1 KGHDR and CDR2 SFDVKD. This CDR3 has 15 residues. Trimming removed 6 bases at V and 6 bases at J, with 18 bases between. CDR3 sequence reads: CATSRGGGAGDTQYF. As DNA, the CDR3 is TGTGCCACCAGTCGAGGAGGGGGCGCCGGGGATACGCAGTATTTT.

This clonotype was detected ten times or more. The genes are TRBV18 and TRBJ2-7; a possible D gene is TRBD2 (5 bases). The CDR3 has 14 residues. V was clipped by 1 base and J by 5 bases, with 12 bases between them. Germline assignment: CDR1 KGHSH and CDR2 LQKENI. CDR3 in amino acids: CASSPLGVSDEQYF. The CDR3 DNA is TGTGCCAGCTCACCACTCGGGGTTAGCGACGAGCAGTACTTC. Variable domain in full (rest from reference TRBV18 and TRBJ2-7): NAGVMQNPRHLVRRRGQEARLRCSPMKGHSHVYWYRQLPEEGLKFMVYLQKENIIDESGMPKERFSAEFPKEGPSILRIQQVVRGDSAAYFCASSPLGVSDEQYFGPGTRLTVT.

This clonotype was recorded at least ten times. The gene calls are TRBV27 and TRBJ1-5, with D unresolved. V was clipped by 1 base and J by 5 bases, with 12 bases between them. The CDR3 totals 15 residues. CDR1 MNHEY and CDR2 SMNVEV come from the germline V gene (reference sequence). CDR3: CASSLFGLRDQPQHF. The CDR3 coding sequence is TGTGCCAGCAGTTTATTCGGCCTTAGGGATCAGCCCCAGCATTTT.

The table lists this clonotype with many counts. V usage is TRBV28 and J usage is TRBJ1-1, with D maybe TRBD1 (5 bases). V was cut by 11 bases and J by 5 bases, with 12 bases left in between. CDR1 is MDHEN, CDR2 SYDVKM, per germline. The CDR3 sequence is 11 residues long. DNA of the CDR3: TGTGCCGCCACGGACACAACTGAAGCTTTCTTT. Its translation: CAATDTTEAFF.

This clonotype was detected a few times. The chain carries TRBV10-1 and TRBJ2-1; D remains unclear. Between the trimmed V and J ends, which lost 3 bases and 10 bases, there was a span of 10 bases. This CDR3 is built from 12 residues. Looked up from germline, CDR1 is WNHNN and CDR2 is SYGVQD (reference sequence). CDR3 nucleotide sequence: TGCGCCAGCAGTGATTCCCCCGGGGAGCAGTTCTTC. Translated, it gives CASSDSPGEQFF.

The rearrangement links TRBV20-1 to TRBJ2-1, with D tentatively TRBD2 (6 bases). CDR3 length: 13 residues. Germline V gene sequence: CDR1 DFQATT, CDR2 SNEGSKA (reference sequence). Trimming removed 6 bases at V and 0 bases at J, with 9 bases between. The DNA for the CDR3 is TGCAGTGCCACGACTAGCTCCTACAATGAGCAGTTCTTC. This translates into CSATTSSYNEQFF.

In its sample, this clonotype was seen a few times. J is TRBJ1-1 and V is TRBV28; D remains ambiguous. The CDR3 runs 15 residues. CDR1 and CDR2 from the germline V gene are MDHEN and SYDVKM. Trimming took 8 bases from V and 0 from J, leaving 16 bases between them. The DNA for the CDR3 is TGTGCCAGCGGGAGGTATGTGGGGTTGAACACTGAAGCTTTCTTT. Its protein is CASGRYVGLNTEAFF.

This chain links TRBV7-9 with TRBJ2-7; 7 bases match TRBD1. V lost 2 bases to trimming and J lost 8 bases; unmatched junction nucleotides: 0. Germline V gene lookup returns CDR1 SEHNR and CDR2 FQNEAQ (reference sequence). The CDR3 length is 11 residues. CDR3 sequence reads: CASSLRGQQYF. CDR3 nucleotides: TGTGCCAGCAGCTTAAGGGGGCAGCAGTACTTC.

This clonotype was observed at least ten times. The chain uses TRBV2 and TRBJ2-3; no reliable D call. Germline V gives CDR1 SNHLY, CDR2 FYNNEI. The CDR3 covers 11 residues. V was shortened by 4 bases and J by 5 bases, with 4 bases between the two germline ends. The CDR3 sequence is CASSVLDTQYF. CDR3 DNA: TGTGCCAGCAGTGTCCTAGATACGCAGTATTTT. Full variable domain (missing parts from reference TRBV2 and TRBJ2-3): EPEVTQTPSHQVTQMGQEVILRCVPISNHLYFYWYRQILGQKVEFLVSFYNNEISEKSEIFDDQFSVERPDGSNFTLKIRSTKLEDSAMYFCASSVLDTQYFGPGTRLTVL.

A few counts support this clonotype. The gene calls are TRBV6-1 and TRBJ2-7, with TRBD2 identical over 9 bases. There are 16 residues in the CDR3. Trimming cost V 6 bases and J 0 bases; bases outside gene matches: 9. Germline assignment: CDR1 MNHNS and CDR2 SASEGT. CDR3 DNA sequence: TGTGCCAGCAGCTACGCTAGCGGGATTAACTCCTACGAGCAGTACTTC. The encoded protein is CASSYASGINSYEQYF.

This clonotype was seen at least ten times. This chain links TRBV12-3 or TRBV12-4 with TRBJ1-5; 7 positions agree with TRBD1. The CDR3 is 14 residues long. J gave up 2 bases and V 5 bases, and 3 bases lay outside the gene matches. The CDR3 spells CASSDRVGNQPQHF. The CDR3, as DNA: TGTGCCAGCAGTGACAGGGTCGGCAATCAGCCCCAGCATTTT.

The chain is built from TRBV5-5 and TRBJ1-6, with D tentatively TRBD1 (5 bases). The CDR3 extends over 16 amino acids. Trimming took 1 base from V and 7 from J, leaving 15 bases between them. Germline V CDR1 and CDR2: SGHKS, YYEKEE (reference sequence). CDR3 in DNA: TGTGCCAGCAGCTTGTCCCCCTCTCACAGGAATTCACCCCTCCACTTT. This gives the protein CASSLSPSHRNSPLHF.

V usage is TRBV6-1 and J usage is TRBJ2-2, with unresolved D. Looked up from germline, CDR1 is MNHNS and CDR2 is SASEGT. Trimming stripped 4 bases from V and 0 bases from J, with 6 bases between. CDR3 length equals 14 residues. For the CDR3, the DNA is TGTGCCAGCAGTGTAGGAACGAACACCGGGGAGCTGTTTTTT. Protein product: CASSVGTNTGELFF.

Here the CDR3 reads CAVGRESVTGELFF. Here the CDR3 DNA reads TGTGCCGTCGGTCGGGAGTCGGTCACCGGGGAGCTGTTTTTT. This sequence joins TRBV12-3 or TRBV12-4 and TRBJ2-2; D may be TRBD2 (6 bases). CDR3 length: 14 amino acids. V lost 11 bases to trimming and J lost 4 bases, with 17 bases between them.

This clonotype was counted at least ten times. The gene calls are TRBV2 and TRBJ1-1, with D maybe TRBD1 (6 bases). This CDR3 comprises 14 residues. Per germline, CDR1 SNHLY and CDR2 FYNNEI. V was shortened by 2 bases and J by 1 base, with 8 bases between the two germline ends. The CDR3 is CASSEQGWNTEAFF. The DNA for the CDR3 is TGTGCCAGCAGTGAACAGGGGTGGAACACTGAAGCTTTCTTT.

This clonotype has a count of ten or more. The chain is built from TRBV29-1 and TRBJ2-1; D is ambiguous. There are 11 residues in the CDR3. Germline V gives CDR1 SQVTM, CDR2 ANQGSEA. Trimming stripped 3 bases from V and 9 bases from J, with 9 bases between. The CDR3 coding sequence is TGCAGCGTTGATGGTACGGGTGAGCAGTTCTTC. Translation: CSVDGTGEQFF.

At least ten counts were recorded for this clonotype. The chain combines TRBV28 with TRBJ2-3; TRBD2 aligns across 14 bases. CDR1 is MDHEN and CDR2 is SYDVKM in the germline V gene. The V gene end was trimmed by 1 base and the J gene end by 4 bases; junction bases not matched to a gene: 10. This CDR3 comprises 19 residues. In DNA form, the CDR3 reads TGTGCCAGCAGTTTATCCTGGCCGGGACTAGCGGGAGTCCCAGATACGCAGTATTTT. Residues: CASSLSWPGLAGVPDTQYF.

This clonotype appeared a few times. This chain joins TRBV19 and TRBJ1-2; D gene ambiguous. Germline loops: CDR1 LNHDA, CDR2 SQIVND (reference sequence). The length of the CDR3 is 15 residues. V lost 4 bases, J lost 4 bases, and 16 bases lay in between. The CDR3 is CASSRGTESVYGYTF. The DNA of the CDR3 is TGTGCCAGTAGTAGAGGAACAGAGTCGGTCTATGGCTACACCTTC.

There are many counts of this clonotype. Here the CDR3 DNA reads TGTGCCAGCAGCTTATGGTCGGGCAGCGGGAACACCATATATTTT. This encodes CASSLWSGSGNTIYF. The chain uses TRBV11-2 and TRBJ1-3; D remains unclear. The germline CDR1 and CDR2 sequences are SGHAT and FQNNGV. This CDR3 contains 15 residues. With 2 bases removed from V and 7 bases from J, the gap between germline ends came to 15 bases.

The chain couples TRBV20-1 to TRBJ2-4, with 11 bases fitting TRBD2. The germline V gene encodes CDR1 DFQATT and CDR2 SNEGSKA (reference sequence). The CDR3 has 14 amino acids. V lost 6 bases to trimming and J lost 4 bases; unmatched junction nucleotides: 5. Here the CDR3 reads CSAEGTSGKNIQYF. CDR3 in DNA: TGCAGTGCAGAGGGGACTAGCGGAAAAAACATTCAGTACTTC.

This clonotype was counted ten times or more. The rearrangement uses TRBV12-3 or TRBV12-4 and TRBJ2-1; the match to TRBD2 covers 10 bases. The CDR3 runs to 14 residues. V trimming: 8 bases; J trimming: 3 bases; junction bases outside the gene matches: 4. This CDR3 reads CASLVAGGYNEQFF. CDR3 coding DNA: TGTGCCAGCTTGGTAGCGGGAGGCTACAATGAGCAGTTCTTC.

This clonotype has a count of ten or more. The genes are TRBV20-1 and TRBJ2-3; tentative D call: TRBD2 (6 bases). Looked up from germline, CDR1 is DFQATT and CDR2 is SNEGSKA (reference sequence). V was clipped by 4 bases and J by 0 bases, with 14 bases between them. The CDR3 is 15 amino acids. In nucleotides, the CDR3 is TGCAGTGCTACCGGGTTAGCGGCGAGCACAGATACGCAGTATTTT. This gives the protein CSATGLAASTDTQYF.

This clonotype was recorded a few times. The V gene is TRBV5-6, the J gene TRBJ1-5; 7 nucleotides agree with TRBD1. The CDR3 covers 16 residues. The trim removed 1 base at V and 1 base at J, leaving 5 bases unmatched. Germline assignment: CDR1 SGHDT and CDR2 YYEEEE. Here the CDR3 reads CASSLQGVWSNQPQHF. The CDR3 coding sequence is TGTGCCAGCAGCTTGCAGGGGGTTTGGAGCAATCAGCCCCAGCATTTT.

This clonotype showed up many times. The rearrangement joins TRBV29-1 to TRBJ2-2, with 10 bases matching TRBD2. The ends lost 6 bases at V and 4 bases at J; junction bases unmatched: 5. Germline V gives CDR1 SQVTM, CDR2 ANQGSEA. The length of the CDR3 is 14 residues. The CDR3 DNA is TGCAGCGTGCAAAGCGGGAGGGCCACCGGGGAGCTGTTTTTT. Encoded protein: CSVQSGRATGELFF.

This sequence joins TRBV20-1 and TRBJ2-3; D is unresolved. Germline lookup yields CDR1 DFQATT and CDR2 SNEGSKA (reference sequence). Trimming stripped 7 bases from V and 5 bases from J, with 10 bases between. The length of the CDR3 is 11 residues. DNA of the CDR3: TGCAGTGGTCACCAGGTAGATACGCAGTATTTT. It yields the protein CSGHQVDTQYF.

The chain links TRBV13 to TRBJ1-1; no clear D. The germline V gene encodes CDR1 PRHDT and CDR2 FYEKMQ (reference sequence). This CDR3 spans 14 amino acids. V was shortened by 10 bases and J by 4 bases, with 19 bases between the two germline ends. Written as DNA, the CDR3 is TGTGCCACGCAACTCGAGGTCGGGAGCACTGAAGCTTTCTTT. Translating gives CATQLEVGSTEAFF.